One and the same sample provided the 27 T cell receptor beta chains below, sequenced in a study of cytomegalovirus exposure and HLA in healthy donors. Assay used: immunoSEQ multiplex PCR; TCRdb lists only in-frame clones, some missing. The sample holds roughly 190,000 clones; around nine tenths are singletons and the top ten take 6% to 8%. The sample comprised PBMCs. These receptor sequences come from a young man in good health and CMV-seropositive.

This rearrangement joins TRBV7-7 to TRBJ1-1; no reliable D call. The V end lost 5 bases, the J end lost 2 bases, and 9 bases lay between the germline ends. Germline values: CDR1 SSHAT, CDR2 FNYEAQ (reference sequence). This CDR3 is built from 13 residues. In nucleotides, the CDR3 is TGTGCCAGCAGCCTCCGGGGAAACACTGAAGCTTTCTTT. Its translation: CASSLRGNTEAFF.

The chain is built from TRBV18 and TRBJ1-2; 11 bases agree with TRBD1. Germline V gene sequence: CDR1 KGHSH, CDR2 LQKENI. Trimming took 3 bases from V and 8 from J; bases not matched to a gene: 2. The CDR3 totals 13 residues. The CDR3 sequence is CASSPGQGDGYTF. The DNA of the CDR3 is TGTGCCAGCTCACCGGGACAGGGGGACGGCTACACCTTC. Complete variable domain (other parts from reference TRBV18 and TRBJ1-2): NAGVMQNPRHLVRRRGQEARLRCSPMKGHSHVYWYRQLPEEGLKFMVYLQKENIIDESGMPKERFSAEFPKEGPSILRIQQVVRGDSAAYFCASSPGQGDGYTFGSGTRLTVV.

This chain uses TRBV4-2 with TRBJ1-3; TRBD1 might be the D (6 bases). The length of the CDR3 is 15 residues. CDR1 and CDR2 from the germline V gene are LGHNA and YNFKEQ. V lost 1 base and J lost 0, with 7 bases in between. DNA for the CDR3: TGTGCCAGCAGCCAAGTCAGGGGCTCTGGAAACACCATATATTTT. It specifies CASSQVRGSGNTIYF.

The chain carries TRBV25-1 and TRBJ1-1; D is perhaps TRBD1 (5 bases). Germline-derived CDR1 and CDR2 are MGHDK and SYGVNS. This CDR3 is built from 15 residues. V gave up 2 bases and J gave up 5 bases, with 15 bases separating them. Here the CDR3 DNA reads TGTGCCAGCAGTGAACCCGGGGACCGAGTAACTGAAGCTTTCTTT. This encodes CASSEPGDRVTEAFF.

The V and J genes are TRBV18 and TRBJ2-1, with TRBD2 matching over 15 bases. V trimming: 5 bases; J trimming: 7 bases; junction bases outside the gene matches: 6. Per the germline V gene, CDR1 is KGHSH and CDR2 is LQKENI. The CDR3 runs to 16 residues. CDR3 nucleotide sequence: TGTGCCAGCTCATCGGGACTAGCGGGAGGTAATAATGAGCAGTTCTTC. Its protein is CASSSGLAGGNNEQFF.

This chain links TRBV6-5 with TRBJ2-5, with D possibly being TRBD1 (6 bases). CDR1 is MNHEY and CDR2 is SVGAGI in the germline V gene. V was pared by 0 bases and J by 5 bases, with 10 bases between. This CDR3 has 14 residues. Written as DNA, the CDR3 is TGTGCCAGCAGTTACTCGCAGGGGCTCGAGACCCAGTACTTC. This codes for CASSYSQGLETQYF.

This clone has a count of ten or more. V gene TRBV28 combines with J gene TRBJ1-5, with D hard to call. The CDR3 spans 13 residues. Germline CDR1 is MDHEN and CDR2 is SYDVKM. Trimming cost V 3 bases and J 2 bases, with 5 bases left between them. The CDR3 spells CASSLSGNQPQHF. CDR3 bases: TGTGCCAGCAGTTTGTCAGGCAATCAGCCCCAGCATTTT.

CDR3 DNA: TGTGCCAGCAGTCCTGGGACAGGGACGGGGAACACTGAAGCTTTCTTT. Translation gives CASSPGTGTGNTEAFF. V gene TRBV28 combines with J gene TRBJ1-1, with 9 bases identical to TRBD1. The CDR3 extends over 16 amino acids. The V segment lost 5 bases and the J segment 1 base; nucleotides outside the gene matches: 8. From germline, CDR1 is MDHEN and CDR2 SYDVKM.

This chain connects TRBV6-1 to TRBJ2-1, with 8 bases aligning to TRBD1. Unmatched junction bases numbered 4, after V lost 5 bases and J lost 10 bases. CDR1 and CDR2 (germline): MNHNS, SASEGT. CDR3 length equals 12 residues. CDR3 sequence: CASSLDREEQFF. CDR3 sequence (DNA): TGTGCCAGCAGTCTGGACAGGGAGGAGCAGTTCTTC.

This clone was seen only once. This chain connects TRBV11-3 to TRBJ1-1; TRBD1 agrees at 7 bases. This CDR3 is 15 amino acids long. The germline CDR1 and CDR2 sequences are SGHNT and YENEEA. V lost 1 base and J lost 5; bases outside the gene matches: 7. The CDR3 nucleotides read TGTGCCAGCAGCTTAGCGGCAACAGGGGATACTGAAGCTTTCTTT. Translating gives CASSLAATGDTEAFF.

The rearrangement links TRBV6-6 to TRBJ1-2; possible D gene TRBD1, 5 bases. V was cut by 0 bases and J by 4 bases, with 12 bases left in between. This CDR3 is 15 amino acids long. Germline-derived CDR1 and CDR2 are MNHNY and SVGAGI (reference sequence). CDR3 in amino acids: CASSYSMEQVYGYTF. For the CDR3, the DNA is TGTGCCAGCAGTTACTCGATGGAACAGGTCTATGGCTACACCTTC.

This chain links TRBV19 with TRBJ2-1, with 7 bases aligning to TRBD2. CDR1 and CDR2 (germline): LNHDA, SQIVND (reference sequence). This CDR3 contains 14 residues. V was pared by 9 bases and J by 1 base, with 6 bases of the junction left unmatched. CDR3 sequence (DNA): TGTGCCAGCATGGATAGCGGGTCCTACAATGAGCAGTTCTTC. Its translation: CASMDSGSYNEQFF.

This clone has more than one count but fewer than ten. The chain combines TRBV4-1 with TRBJ1-5, with D unresolved. V lost 0 bases and J 1 base, leaving 10 bases between the germline ends. This CDR3 is built from 16 residues. Germline V gene sequence: CDR1 MGHRA, CDR2 YSYEKL. CDR3 sequence (DNA): TGCGCCAGCAGCCAAGAGGTAGGCACAAGCAATCAGCCCCAGCATTTT. As protein: CASSQEVGTSNQPQHF.

The V and J genes are TRBV28 and TRBJ1-1, with no clear D. The CDR3 loop spans 14 amino acids. The V gene lost 8 bases and the J gene lost 1 base, with 14 bases spanning the gap. Germline V gene data show CDR1 as MDHEN and CDR2 as SYDVKM. This chain's CDR3 is CASRAPYKNTEAFF. The CDR3 DNA reads TGTGCCAGCCGGGCCCCGTACAAGAACACTGAAGCTTTCTTT.

The chain recombines TRBV5-1 with TRBJ1-3, with D possibly TRBD1 on 6 matching bases. Germline assignment: CDR1 SGHRS and CDR2 YFSETQ. Trimming stripped 0 bases from V and 4 bases from J, with 14 bases between. The CDR3 is made up of 16 amino acids. The CDR3 region has the DNA TGCGCCAGCAGCTTGGGCCCGGGGGCGCAAGGAAACACCATATATTTT. This translates into CASSLGPGAQGNTIYF.

The rearrangement uses TRBV6-5 and TRBJ2-7; 7 bases are shared with TRBD1. Trimming at V came to 2 bases and at J to 6 bases, leaving 7 bases not matched to a gene. The CDR3 runs to 14 residues. CDR1 and CDR2 (germline): MNHEY, SVGAGI. This CDR3 reads CASSYRGRGSEQYF. CDR3 nucleotide sequence: TGTGCCAGCAGTTACAGGGGCAGGGGGAGCGAGCAGTACTTC.

In its sample, this clone was seen once. The chain links TRBV28 to TRBJ1-1, with D possibly being TRBD1 (6 bases). V was shortened by 5 bases and J by 3 bases, with 10 bases between the two germline ends. The CDR3 runs 13 residues. The germline CDR1 and CDR2 sequences are MDHEN and SYDVKM. CDR3 nucleotides: TGTGCCAGCAGTCACAGGGTCGACACTGAAGCTTTCTTT. Translated, it gives CASSHRVDTEAFF.

V and J are TRBV5-1 and TRBJ2-7, with TRBD1 matching 8 bases. The CDR3 is made up of 13 amino acids. V was pared by 4 bases and J by 7 bases, with 7 bases of the junction left unmatched. Germline loops: CDR1 SGHRS, CDR2 YFSETQ. The CDR3 spells CASSATGGWEQYF. The CDR3 nucleotides are TGCGCCAGCAGCGCCACAGGGGGGTGGGAGCAGTACTTC.

The V call is TRBV12-5, the J call TRBJ1-6; D may be TRBD1 (6 bases). The germline V gene encodes CDR1 LGHNT and CDR2 FRNRAP. CDR3 length: 14 amino acids. Trimming took 7 bases from V and 8 from J, leaving 15 bases between them. The CDR3 here is CASALTGIHSPLHF. For the CDR3, the DNA is TGTGCTAGTGCCCTTACAGGGATTCATTCACCCCTCCACTTT.

This clone occurred a few times. Here the CDR3 reads CASTGGESYGYTF. The CDR3 nucleotides read TGTGCCAGCACAGGGGGGGAGTCCTATGGCTACACCTTC. J is TRBJ1-2 and V is TRBV2, with TRBD1 identical over 7 bases. Germline V lookup: CDR1 SNHLY, CDR2 FYNNEI. CDR3 size: 13 residues. The ends lost 7 bases at V and 4 bases at J; junction bases unmatched: 6. The complete variable domain, with remaining parts taken from reference TRBV2 and TRBJ1-2, reads EPEVTQTPSHQVTQMGQEVILRCVPISNHLYFYWYRQILGQKVEFLVSFYNNEISEKSEIFDDQFSVERPDGSNFTLKIRSTKLEDSAMYFCASTGGESYGYTFGSGTRLTVV.

This chain connects TRBV29-1 to TRBJ2-5; weak D call: TRBD1 (6 bases). V was cut by 7 bases and J by 3 bases, with 9 bases left in between. The CDR3 covers 11 residues. Germline loops: CDR1 SQVTM, CDR2 ANQGSEA. CDR3 sequence reads: CSGWTEETQYF. CDR3 nucleotides: TGCAGCGGATGGACAGAAGAGACCCAGTACTTC.

The chain couples TRBV30 to TRBJ2-1, with 8 bases identical to TRBD2. CDR3 size: 13 residues. V lost 0 bases, J lost 7 bases, and 2 bases stayed unmatched. Germline V lookup: CDR1 GTSNPN, CDR2 SVGIG (reference sequence). Written as DNA, the CDR3 is TGTGCCTGGAGTGTTCTAGCGGGTAATGAGCAGTTCTTC. Amino acids: CAWSVLAGNEQFF.

The chain joins TRBV11-3 to TRBJ2-3; weak D call: TRBD2 (6 bases). Germline CDR1 reads SGHNT; CDR2 reads YENEEA. The CDR3 has 15 residues. The V end was cut by 6 bases, the J end by 0 bases, with 13 bases between. The CDR3 sequence is CASSPPGTSTDTQYF. CDR3 coding DNA: TGTGCCAGCAGTCCCCCCGGGACTAGCACAGATACGCAGTATTTT.

The DNA for the CDR3 is TGTGCCAGCAGTTTATCACGGGAGGGCGAAAAACTGTTTTTT. Residues: CASSLSREGEKLFF. The chain is built from TRBV27 and TRBJ1-4; D call uncertain. The V end was cut by 0 bases, the J end by 8 bases, with 10 bases between. The germline CDR1 and CDR2 sequences are MNHEY and SMNVEV (reference sequence). The CDR3 totals 14 residues.

The DNA for the CDR3 is TGTGCCAGCAGCCTCGGACAGGGGGGGTTCGGGGAGCTGTTTTTT. This gives the protein CASSLGQGGFGELFF. V is TRBV6-5 and J is TRBJ2-2; 10 nucleotides agree with TRBD1. Germline V gene data show CDR1 as MNHEY and CDR2 as SVGAGI. The J segment lost 7 bases and the V segment lost 6 bases, leaving 8 bases of the junction unmatched. This CDR3 comprises 15 residues.

J is TRBJ1-1 and V is TRBV28; TRBD1 matches at 9 bases. The trim removed 6 bases at V and 3 bases at J, leaving 5 bases unmatched. The CDR3 runs to 14 residues. Germline V gene sequence: CDR1 MDHEN, CDR2 SYDVKM. In DNA, the CDR3 is TGTGCCAGCAGCCCAGACAGGGGGGACACTGAAGCTTTCTTT. Translation: CASSPDRGDTEAFF.

The chain employs TRBV5-1 and TRBJ1-2, with a possible D match to TRBD1 (5 bases). The germline V gene encodes CDR1 SGHRS and CDR2 YFSETQ. V was shortened by 5 bases and J by 6 bases, with 11 bases between the two germline ends. This CDR3 comprises 12 residues. This chain's CDR3 is CASRWGSDGYTF. Here the CDR3 DNA reads TGCGCCAGCAGGTGGGGCTCGGATGGCTACACCTTC.